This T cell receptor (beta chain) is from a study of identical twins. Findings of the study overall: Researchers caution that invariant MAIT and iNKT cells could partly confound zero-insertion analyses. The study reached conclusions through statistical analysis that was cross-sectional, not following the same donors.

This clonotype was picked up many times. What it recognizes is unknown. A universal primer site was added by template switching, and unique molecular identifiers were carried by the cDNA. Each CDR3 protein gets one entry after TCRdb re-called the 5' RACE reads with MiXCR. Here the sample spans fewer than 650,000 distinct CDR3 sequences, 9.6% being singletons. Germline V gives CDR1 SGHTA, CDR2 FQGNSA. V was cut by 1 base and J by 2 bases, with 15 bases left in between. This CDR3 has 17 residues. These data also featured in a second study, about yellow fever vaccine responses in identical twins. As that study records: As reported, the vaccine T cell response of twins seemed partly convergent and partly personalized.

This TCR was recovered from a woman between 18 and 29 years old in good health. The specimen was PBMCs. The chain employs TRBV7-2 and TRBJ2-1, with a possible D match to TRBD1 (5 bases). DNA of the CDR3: TGTGCCAGCAGCTTAGGAGGTCAGGGCCTCGCCTACAATGAGCAGTTCTTC. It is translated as CASSLGGQGLAYNEQFF.